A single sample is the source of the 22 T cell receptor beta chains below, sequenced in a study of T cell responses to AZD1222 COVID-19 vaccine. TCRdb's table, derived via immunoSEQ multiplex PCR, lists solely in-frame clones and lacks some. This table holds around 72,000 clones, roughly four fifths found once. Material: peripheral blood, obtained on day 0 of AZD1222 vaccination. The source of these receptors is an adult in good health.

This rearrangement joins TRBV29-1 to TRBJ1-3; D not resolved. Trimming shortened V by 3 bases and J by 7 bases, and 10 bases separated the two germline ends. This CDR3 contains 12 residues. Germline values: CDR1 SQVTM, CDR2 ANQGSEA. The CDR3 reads CSVEADRNTIYF. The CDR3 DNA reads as TGCAGCGTTGAGGCTGACCGGAACACCATATATTTT.

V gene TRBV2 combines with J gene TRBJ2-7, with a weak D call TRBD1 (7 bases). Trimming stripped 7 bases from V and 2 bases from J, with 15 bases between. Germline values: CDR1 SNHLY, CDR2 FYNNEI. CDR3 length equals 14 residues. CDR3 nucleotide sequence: TGTGCCAGCATTGCGGGACAGATCCCCTACGAGCAGTACTTC. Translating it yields CASIAGQIPYEQYF.

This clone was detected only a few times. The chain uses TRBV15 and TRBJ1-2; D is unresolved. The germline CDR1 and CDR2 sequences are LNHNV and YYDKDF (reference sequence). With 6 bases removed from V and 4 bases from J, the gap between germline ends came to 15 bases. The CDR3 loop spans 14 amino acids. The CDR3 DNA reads TGTGCCACCAGACCCCCCGGAGACCCCTATGGCTACACCTTC. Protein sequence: CATRPPGDPYGYTF. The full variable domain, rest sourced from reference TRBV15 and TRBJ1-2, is DAMVIQNPRYQVTQFGKPVTLSCSQTLNHNVMYWYQQKSSQAPKLLFHYYDKDFNNEADTPDNFQSRRPNTSFCFLDIRSPGLGDTAMYLCATRPPGDPYGYTFGSGTRLTVV.

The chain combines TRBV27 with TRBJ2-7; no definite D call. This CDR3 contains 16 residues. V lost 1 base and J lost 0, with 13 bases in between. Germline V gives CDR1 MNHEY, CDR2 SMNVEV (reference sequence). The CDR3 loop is CASSLFPWPTSYEQYF. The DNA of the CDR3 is TGTGCCAGCAGTTTATTCCCGTGGCCAACCTCCTACGAGCAGTACTTC.

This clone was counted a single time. CDR3 residues: CASSLGRLYEQYF. The CDR3 DNA reads TGTGCCAGCAGCTTGGGCAGATTGTACGAGCAGTACTTC. The rearrangement joins TRBV11-2 to TRBJ2-7; D is unresolved. V gave up 3 bases and J gave up 4 bases, with 10 bases separating them. This CDR3 comprises 13 residues. Germline V gives CDR1 SGHAT, CDR2 FQNNGV.

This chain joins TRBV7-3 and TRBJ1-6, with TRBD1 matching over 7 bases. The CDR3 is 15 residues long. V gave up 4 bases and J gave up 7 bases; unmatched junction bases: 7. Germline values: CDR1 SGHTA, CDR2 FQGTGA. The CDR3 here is CASSYGGQWNSPLHF. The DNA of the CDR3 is TGTGCCAGCAGCTATGGGGGACAGTGGAATTCACCCCTCCACTTT. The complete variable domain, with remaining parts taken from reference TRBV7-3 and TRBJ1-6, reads GAGVSQTPSNKVTEKGKYVELRCDPISGHTALYWYRQSLGQGPEFLIYFQGTGAADDSGLPNDRFFAVRPEGSVSTLKIQRTERGDSAVYLCASSYGGQWNSPLHFGNGTRLTVT.

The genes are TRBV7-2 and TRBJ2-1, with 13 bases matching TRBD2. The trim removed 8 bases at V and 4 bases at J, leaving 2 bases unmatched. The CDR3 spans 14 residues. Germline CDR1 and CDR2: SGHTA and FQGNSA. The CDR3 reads CASGLAGEYNEQFF. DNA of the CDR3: TGTGCCAGCGGACTAGCGGGGGAATACAATGAGCAGTTCTTC.

The CDR3 here is CASTELLGPYEQYF. In nucleotides, the CDR3 is TGTGCCAGCACTGAGTTACTGGGACCCTACGAGCAGTACTTC. The genes are TRBV2 and TRBJ2-7, with D possibly called TRBD1 or TRBD2 (5 bases each). Germline loops: CDR1 SNHLY, CDR2 FYNNEI. The CDR3 extends over 14 amino acids. V was pared by 7 bases and J by 2 bases, with 15 bases between.

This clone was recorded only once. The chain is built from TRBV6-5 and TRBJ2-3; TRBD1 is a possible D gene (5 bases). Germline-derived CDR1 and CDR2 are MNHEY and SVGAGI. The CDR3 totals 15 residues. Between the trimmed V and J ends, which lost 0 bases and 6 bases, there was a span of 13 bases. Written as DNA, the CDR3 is TGTGCCAGCAGTTACTCTGGGGCGGTGGGGGATACGCAGTATTTT. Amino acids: CASSYSGAVGDTQYF.

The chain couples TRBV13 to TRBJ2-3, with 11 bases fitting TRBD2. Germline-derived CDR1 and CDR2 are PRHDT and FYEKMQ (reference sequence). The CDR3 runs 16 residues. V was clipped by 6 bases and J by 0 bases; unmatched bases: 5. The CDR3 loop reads CASSSWTSGSTDTQYF. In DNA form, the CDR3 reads TGTGCCAGCAGTTCCTGGACTAGCGGGAGCACAGATACGCAGTATTTT. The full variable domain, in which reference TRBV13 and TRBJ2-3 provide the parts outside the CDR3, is AAGVIQSPRHLIKEKRETATLKCYPIPRHDTVYWYQQGPGQDPQFLISFYEKMQSDKGSIPDRFSAQQFSDYHSELNMSSLELGDSALYFCASSSWTSGSTDTQYFGPGTRLTVL.

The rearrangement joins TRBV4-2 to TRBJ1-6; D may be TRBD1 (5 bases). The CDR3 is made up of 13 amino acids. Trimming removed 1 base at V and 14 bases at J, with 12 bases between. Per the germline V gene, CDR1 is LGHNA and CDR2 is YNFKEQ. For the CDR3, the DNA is TGTGCCAGCAGCCAAGGGAGCCGGGGCACCCTCCACTTT. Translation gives CASSQGSRGTLHF.

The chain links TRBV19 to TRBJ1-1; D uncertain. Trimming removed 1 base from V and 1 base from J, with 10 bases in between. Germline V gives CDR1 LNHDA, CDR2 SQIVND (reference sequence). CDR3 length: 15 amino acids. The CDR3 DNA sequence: TGTGCCAGTAGTATAGGTCCAGGCGAGAACACTGAAGCTTTCTTT. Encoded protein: CASSIGPGENTEAFF.

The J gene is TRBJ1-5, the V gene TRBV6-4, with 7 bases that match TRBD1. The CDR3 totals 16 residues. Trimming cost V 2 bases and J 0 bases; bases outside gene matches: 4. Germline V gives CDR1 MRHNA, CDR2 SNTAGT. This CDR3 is CASSDGQAYSNQPQHF. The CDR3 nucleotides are TGTGCCAGCAGTGACGGACAGGCTTATAGCAATCAGCCCCAGCATTTT.

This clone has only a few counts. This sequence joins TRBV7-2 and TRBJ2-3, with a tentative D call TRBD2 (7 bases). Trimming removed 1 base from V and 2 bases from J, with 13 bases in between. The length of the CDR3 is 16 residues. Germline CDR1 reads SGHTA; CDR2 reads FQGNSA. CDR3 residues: CASSLVAGAYTDTQYF. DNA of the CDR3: TGTGCCAGCAGCTTAGTGGCGGGGGCGTACACAGATACGCAGTATTTT.

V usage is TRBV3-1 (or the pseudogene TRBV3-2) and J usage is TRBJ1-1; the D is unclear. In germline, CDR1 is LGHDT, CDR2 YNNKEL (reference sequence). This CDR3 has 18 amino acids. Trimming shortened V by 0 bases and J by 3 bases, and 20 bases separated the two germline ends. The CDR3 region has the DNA TGTGCCAGCAGCCAAGACCCTCGACAAGGCGCTCCGGACACTGAAGCTTTCTTT. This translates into CASSQDPRQGAPDTEAFF.

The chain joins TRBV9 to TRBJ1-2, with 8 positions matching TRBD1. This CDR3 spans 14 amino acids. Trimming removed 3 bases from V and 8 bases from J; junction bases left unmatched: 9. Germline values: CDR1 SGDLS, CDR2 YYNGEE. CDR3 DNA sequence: TGTGCCAGCAGCGCTGGACAGGGCGGCATAGGCTACACCTTC. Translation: CASSAGQGGIGYTF.

CDR3 residues: CASSDGTSGTDTQYF. Here the CDR3 DNA reads TGTGCCAGCAGTGACGGGACTAGCGGCACAGATACGCAGTATTTT. V gene TRBV6-4 combines with J gene TRBJ2-3; TRBD2 aligns across 10 bases. The J segment lost 1 base and the V segment lost 2 bases, leaving 0 bases of the junction unmatched. The germline V gene encodes CDR1 MRHNA and CDR2 SNTAGT. The CDR3 contains 15 residues.

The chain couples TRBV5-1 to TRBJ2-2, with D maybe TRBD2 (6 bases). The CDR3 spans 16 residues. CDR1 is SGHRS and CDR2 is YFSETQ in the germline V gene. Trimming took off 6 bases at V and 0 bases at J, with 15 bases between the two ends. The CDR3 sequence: CASIRGSGPNTGELFF. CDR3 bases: TGCGCCAGCATCCGTGGTAGCGGCCCGAACACCGGGGAGCTGTTTTTT.

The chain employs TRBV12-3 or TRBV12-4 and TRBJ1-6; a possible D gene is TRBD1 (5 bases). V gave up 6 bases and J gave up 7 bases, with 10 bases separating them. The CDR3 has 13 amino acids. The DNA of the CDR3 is TGTGCCAGCAGCCAAAGACAGAATTCACCCCTCCACTTT. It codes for CASSQRQNSPLHF.

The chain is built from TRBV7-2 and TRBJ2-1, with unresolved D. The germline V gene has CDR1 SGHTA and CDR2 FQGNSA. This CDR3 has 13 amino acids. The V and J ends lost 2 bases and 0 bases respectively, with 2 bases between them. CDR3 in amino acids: CASSLTSYNEQFF. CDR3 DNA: TGTGCCAGCAGCTTAACCTCCTACAATGAGCAGTTCTTC.

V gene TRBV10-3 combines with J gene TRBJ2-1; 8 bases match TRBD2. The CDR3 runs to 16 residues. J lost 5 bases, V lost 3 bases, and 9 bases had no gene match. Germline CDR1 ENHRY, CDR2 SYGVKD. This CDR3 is CAISDHLTSDHNEQFF. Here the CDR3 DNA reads TGTGCCATCAGTGACCATCTGACTAGCGATCACAATGAGCAGTTCTTC.

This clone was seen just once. The DNA for the CDR3 is TGTGCCAGCAGTTTAACAGGGTTCGGGCAGTACTTC. It is translated as CASSLTGFGQYF. The gene calls are TRBV28 and TRBJ2-7, with D possibly matching TRBD1 (6 bases). V lost 2 bases, J lost 9 bases, and 11 bases lay in between. The germline V gene has CDR1 MDHEN and CDR2 SYDVKM. This CDR3 is 12 amino acids long.